One and the same sample provided the 16 T cell receptor beta chains below, sequenced in a study of response to subunit inactivated influenza vaccine. TCRdb used MiXCR to reprocess the RT-PCR reads, holding one entry per CDR3 protein. The repertoire consists of hundreds of thousands of distinct CDR3 sequences, with 11% occurring once and the leading ten covering 9.5% to 12%. These data were also filed under a second study, of T cells expressing NK-cell markers. As that study records: Template switching by 5'RACE with UMIs generated the TCR beta cDNA.

Material: PBMCs from blood, obtained on the day of vaccination. The receptors stem from a middle-aged man who received an inactivated influenza vaccine.

This chain links TRBV7-9 with TRBJ1-1, with no clear D. Deletions cut 6 bases from V and 2 bases from J, with 7 bases between. This CDR3 is 12 amino acids long. Germline CDR1 reads SEHNR; CDR2 reads FQNEAQ (reference sequence). This CDR3 reads CASRSLNTEAFF. The DNA for the CDR3 is TGTGCCAGCAGGTCACTTAACACTGAAGCTTTCTTT.

This clonotype was seen at least ten times. This rearrangement joins TRBV12-3 or TRBV12-4 to TRBJ2-5, with D possibly called TRBD1 or TRBD2 (5 bases each). The CDR3 runs 14 residues. V lost 6 bases to trimming and J lost 2 bases, with 13 bases between them. The CDR3: CASSKPGPQETQYF. The CDR3 DNA sequence: TGTGCCAGCAGCAAACCGGGGCCTCAAGAGACCCAGTACTTC.

The sample holds a few counts of this clonotype. This sequence joins TRBV6-5 and TRBJ2-7; TRBD1 is a possible D gene (5 bases). Deletions cut 2 bases from V and 2 bases from J, with 7 bases between. The germline gives CDR1 MNHEY, CDR2 SVGAGI. This CDR3 spans 13 amino acids. CDR3 in DNA: TGTGCCAGCAGTTACGGACACCCCTACGAGCAGTACTTC. Its protein product is CASSYGHPYEQYF.

The chain recombines TRBV29-1 with TRBJ2-1; 8 bases line up with TRBD2. The CDR3 has 17 residues. V gave up 4 bases and J gave up 4 bases; unmatched junction bases: 15. The germline V gene encodes CDR1 SQVTM and CDR2 ANQGSEA. The CDR3 loop is CSVVGLAGHLPYNEQFF. CDR3 nucleotide sequence: TGCAGCGTTGTTGGGCTAGCGGGCCACCTGCCGTACAATGAGCAGTTCTTC.

The chain employs TRBV5-6 and TRBJ2-3, with D maybe TRBD2 (6 bases). Trimming left V 0 bases short and J 8 bases short, with 19 bases between. CDR1 is SGHDT, CDR2 YYEEEE, per germline. This CDR3 region has 16 residues. DNA of the CDR3: TGTGCCAGCAGCTTGGCCACGCTCCGGGAGCTGGGTACGCAGTATTTT. It is translated as CASSLATLRELGTQYF.

This chain links TRBV7-9 with TRBJ2-7; possible D gene TRBD1, 5 bases. The V end was cut by 5 bases, the J end by 6 bases, with 17 bases between. The CDR3 has 14 residues. Germline V lookup: CDR1 SEHNR, CDR2 FQNEAQ (reference sequence). The CDR3 nucleotides read TGTGCCAGCAGCCTTGCACAGGCGGACCCCGAGCAGTACTTC. This encodes CASSLAQADPEQYF.

This clonotype was seen only a few times. The V and J genes are TRBV7-6 and TRBJ1-1; D is ambiguous. Trimming removed 1 base from V and 0 bases from J, with 9 bases in between. The CDR3 is 15 amino acids. CDR1 SGHVS and CDR2 FNYEAQ come from the germline V gene. CDR3 region: CASSLGEMVNTEAFF. The DNA for the CDR3 is TGTGCCAGCAGCTTAGGCGAGATGGTGAACACTGAAGCTTTCTTT. The variable domain in full, completed from reference TRBV7-6 and TRBJ1-1, reads GAGVSQSPRYKVTKRGQDVALRCDPISGHVSLYWYRQALGQGPEFLTYFNYEAQQDKSGLPNDRFSAERPEGSISTLTIQRTEQRDSAMYRCASSLGEMVNTEAFFGQGTRLTVV.

The chain carries TRBV7-2 and TRBJ2-3, with 8 bases aligning to TRBD2. V lost 1 base to trimming and J lost 5 bases; unmatched junction nucleotides: 11. Germline V lookup: CDR1 SGHTA, CDR2 FQGNSA. The CDR3 totals 17 residues. The CDR3 here is CASSLGFGTRPLDTQYF. In nucleotides, the CDR3 is TGTGCCAGCAGCTTAGGGTTTGGGACTAGACCCTTAGATACGCAGTATTTT.

This clonotype was observed a handful of times. The V and J genes are TRBV7-2 and TRBJ2-1; no reliable D call. The CDR3 totals 19 residues. V lost 0 bases and J 2 bases, leaving 20 bases between the germline ends. Germline CDR1 reads SGHTA; CDR2 reads FQGNSA. DNA of the CDR3: TGTGCCAGCAGCTTAGCGAGTGGTTGGGCAGGCGTTCCCTACAATGAGCAGTTCTTC. Amino acids: CASSLASGWAGVPYNEQFF. Supplemented by reference TRBV7-2 and TRBJ2-1, the full variable domain reads GAGVSQSPSNKVTEKGKDVELRCDPISGHTALYWYRQSLGQGLEFLIYFQGNSAPDKSGLPSDRFSAERTGGSVSTLTIQRTQQEDSAVYLCASSLASGWAGVPYNEQFFGPGTRLTVL.

This clonotype was detected only a few times. The chain has TRBV5-1 and TRBJ2-2; D may be TRBD2 (5 bases). The CDR3 covers 13 residues. Trimming removed 5 bases from V and 3 bases from J, with 8 bases in between. CDR1 and CDR2 from the germline V gene are SGHRS and YFSETQ. The CDR3 is CASRDSDTGELFF. As DNA, the CDR3 is TGCGCCAGCAGGGACTCCGACACCGGGGAGCTGTTTTTT.

In this sample, this clonotype turned up a few times. V and J are TRBV6-5 and TRBJ2-7, with a tentative D call TRBD2 (7 bases). The CDR3 length is 15 residues. The ends were cut back, 2 bases at V and 2 bases at J, with 13 bases in the middle. Germline CDR1 reads MNHEY; CDR2 reads SVGAGI. CDR3 region: CASSYDRGDTYEQYF. DNA for the CDR3: TGTGCCAGCAGTTACGATCGGGGGGACACCTACGAGCAGTACTTC.

This chain connects TRBV5-1 to TRBJ2-6, with TRBD1 matching 9 bases. Unmatched junction bases numbered 4, after V lost 0 bases and J lost 0 bases. The length of the CDR3 is 18 residues. The germline CDR1 and CDR2 sequences are SGHRS and YFSETQ. The CDR3 sequence is CASSLAWGQGSGANVLTF. The CDR3 coding sequence is TGCGCCAGCAGCTTGGCCTGGGGACAGGGCTCTGGGGCCAACGTCCTGACTTTC.

This clonotype has a single count. This sequence joins TRBV30 and TRBJ2-7, with D possibly matching TRBD1 (5 bases). This CDR3 is 16 amino acids long. Trimming removed 1 base from V and 0 bases from J, with 16 bases in between. The germline CDR1 and CDR2 sequences are GTSNPN and SVGIG (reference sequence). The CDR3, as DNA: TGTGCCTGGAGTGGGTACCCAGGGCCCAGCTCCTACGAGCAGTACTTC. As protein: CAWSGYPGPSSYEQYF.

The chain has TRBV2 and TRBJ1-2; TRBD1 matches 7 bases. Germline V gene data show CDR1 as SNHLY and CDR2 as FYNNEI. The V segment lost 8 bases and the J segment 1 base; nucleotides outside the gene matches: 7. CDR3 size: 14 residues. CDR3 amino acids: CASDGTDDNYGYTF. The CDR3, as DNA: TGTGCCAGCGATGGGACAGACGATAACTATGGCTACACCTTC.

This clonotype was counted between two and nine times. This chain connects TRBV2 to TRBJ2-1; maybe TRBD1 (5 bases). This CDR3 comprises 13 residues. Trimming took off 2 bases at V and 8 bases at J, with 10 bases between the two ends. Looked up from germline, CDR1 is SNHLY and CDR2 is FYNNEI. The CDR3 sequence: CASSESRGHEQFF. CDR3 sequence (DNA): TGTGCCAGCAGTGAATCAAGGGGCCATGAGCAGTTCTTC.

This clonotype was found a few times. The CDR3 bases are TGTGCCAGCAGTGAAGTCGGAGATCCCGCCGGGAGGCCTGAAGCTTTCTTT. Translation: CASSEVGDPAGRPEAFF. V is TRBV6-1 and J is TRBJ1-1, with D unresolved. The CDR3 runs 17 residues. V gave up 1 base and J gave up 6 bases, with 21 bases separating them. From germline, CDR1 is MNHNS and CDR2 SASEGT.